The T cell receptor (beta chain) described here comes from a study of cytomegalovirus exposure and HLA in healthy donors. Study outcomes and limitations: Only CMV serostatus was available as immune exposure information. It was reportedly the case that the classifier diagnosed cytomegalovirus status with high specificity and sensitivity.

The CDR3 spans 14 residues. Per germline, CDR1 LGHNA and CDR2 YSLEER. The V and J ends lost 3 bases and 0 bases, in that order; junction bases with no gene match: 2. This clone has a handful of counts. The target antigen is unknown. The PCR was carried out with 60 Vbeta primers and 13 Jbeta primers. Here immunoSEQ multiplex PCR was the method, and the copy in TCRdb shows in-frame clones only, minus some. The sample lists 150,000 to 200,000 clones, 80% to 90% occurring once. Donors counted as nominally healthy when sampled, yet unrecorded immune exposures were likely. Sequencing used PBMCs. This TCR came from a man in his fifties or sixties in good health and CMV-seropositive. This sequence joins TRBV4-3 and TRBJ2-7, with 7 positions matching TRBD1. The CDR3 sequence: CASSQGQLSYEQYF. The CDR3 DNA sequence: TGCGCCAGCAGCCAGGGACAGCTCTCCTACGAGCAGTACTTC.